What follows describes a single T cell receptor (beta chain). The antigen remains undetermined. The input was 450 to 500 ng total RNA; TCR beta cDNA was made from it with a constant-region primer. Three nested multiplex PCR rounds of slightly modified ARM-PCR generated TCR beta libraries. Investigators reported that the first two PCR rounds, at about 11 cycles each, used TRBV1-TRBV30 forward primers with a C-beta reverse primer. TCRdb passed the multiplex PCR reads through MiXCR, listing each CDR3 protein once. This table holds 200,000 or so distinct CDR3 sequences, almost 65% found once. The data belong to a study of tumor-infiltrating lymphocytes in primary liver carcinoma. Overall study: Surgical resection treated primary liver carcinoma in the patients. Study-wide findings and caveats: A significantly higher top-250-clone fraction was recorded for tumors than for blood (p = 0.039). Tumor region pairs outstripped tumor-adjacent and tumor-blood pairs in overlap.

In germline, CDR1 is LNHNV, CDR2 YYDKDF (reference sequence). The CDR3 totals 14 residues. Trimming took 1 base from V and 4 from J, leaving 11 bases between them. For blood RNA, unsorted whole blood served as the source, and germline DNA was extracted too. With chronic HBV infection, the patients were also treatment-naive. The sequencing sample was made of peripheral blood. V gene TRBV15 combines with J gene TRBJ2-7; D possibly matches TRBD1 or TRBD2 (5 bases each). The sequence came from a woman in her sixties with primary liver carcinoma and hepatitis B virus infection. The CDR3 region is CATSRVRGGYEQYF. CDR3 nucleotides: TGTGCCACCAGCAGAGTTCGGGGCGGGTACGAGCAGTACTTC.